Shown below are 16 T cell receptor beta chains from a single sample sequenced in a study of blood T cell repertoires in COVID-19. The table came from immunoSEQ multiplex PCR; TCRdb's copy has only in-frame clones and leaves some out. The data show about 350,000 clones, approximately 89% seen once. The sample consisted of peripheral blood. Source of these receptors: a woman aged 60 to 75 with COVID-19, enrolled during active disease.

The J gene is TRBJ2-3, the V gene TRBV7-8; tentative D call: TRBD1 (6 bases). The CDR3 sequence is 17 residues long. CDR1 and CDR2 from the germline V gene are SGHVS and FQNEAQ. V lost 5 bases to trimming and J lost 4 bases, with 22 bases between them. The CDR3 DNA follows: TGTGCCAGCAGCCGAGCCGCAACAGGGATTTGGGCAGATACGCAGTATTTT. It yields the protein CASSRAATGIWADTQYF.

This chain links TRBV6-5 with TRBJ1-2, with 10 bases fitting TRBD1. CDR3 size: 14 residues. Germline CDR1 reads MNHEY; CDR2 reads SVGAGI. Unmatched junction bases numbered 4, after V lost 7 bases and J lost 2 bases. The CDR3 coding sequence is TGTGCCAGCAACGGACAGGGGGGAAACTATGGCTACACCTTC. Its protein product is CASNGQGGNYGYTF.

This clone appeared once. CDR3 amino acids: CSVVGGETYEQYF. DNA of the CDR3: TGCAGCGTGGTGGGGGGTGAGACCTACGAGCAGTACTTC. The V gene is TRBV29-1, the J gene TRBJ2-7, with D perhaps TRBD2 (6 bases). The length of the CDR3 is 13 residues. The ends were cut back, 6 bases at V and 2 bases at J, with 14 bases in the middle. Germline values: CDR1 SQVTM, CDR2 ANQGSEA.

The V and J genes are TRBV4-1 and TRBJ1-2; no firm D call. Germline lookup yields CDR1 MGHRA and CDR2 YSYEKL. Between the trimmed V and J ends, which lost 0 bases and 3 bases, there was a span of 8 bases. The CDR3 extends over 14 amino acids. The CDR3 is CASSQDEGDYGYTF. CDR3 DNA sequence: TGCGCCAGCAGCCAAGATGAGGGTGACTATGGCTACACCTTC.

The chain employs TRBV2 and TRBJ1-2; 9 positions match TRBD1. The length of the CDR3 is 14 residues. J lost 2 bases, V lost 4 bases, and 2 bases had no gene match. The germline gives CDR1 SNHLY, CDR2 FYNNEI. The CDR3 nucleotides read TGTGCCAGCAGTGCGGACAGGGGAAACTATGGCTACACCTTC. Translated: CASSADRGNYGYTF.

V usage is TRBV3-1 (or the pseudogene TRBV3-2) and J usage is TRBJ1-2; 9 bases are shared with TRBD1. Germline V gene sequence: CDR1 LGHDT, CDR2 YNNKEL (reference sequence). Losses at the gene ends were 0 bases for V and 4 bases for J; bases not matched to a gene: 9. CDR3 length equals 17 residues. In DNA form, the CDR3 reads TGTGCCAGCAGCCAAGACTCCCCTCTGACAGGGGGCTATGGCTACACCTTC. Its protein product is CASSQDSPLTGGYGYTF.

The rearrangement joins TRBV14 to TRBJ2-7; the match to TRBD1 covers 8 bases. The V and J ends lost 3 bases and 3 bases, in that order; junction bases with no gene match: 4. This CDR3 has 14 amino acids. Germline V gene lookup returns CDR1 SGHDN and CDR2 FVKESK. CDR3 sequence: CASSHAGTGYEQYF. The CDR3 DNA reads as TGTGCCAGCAGCCACGCCGGGACAGGCTACGAGCAGTACTTC.

This chain uses TRBV4-2 with TRBJ1-3; 9 nucleotides match TRBD1. Germline lookup yields CDR1 LGHNA and CDR2 YNFKEQ. The CDR3 is 17 residues long. V shed 1 base and J 5 bases; nucleotides not matched to a gene: 9. CDR3 amino acids: CASSQVEDGTGRNTIYF. For the CDR3, the DNA is TGTGCCAGCAGCCAAGTCGAGGACGGGACAGGGAGAAACACCATATATTTT.

The V gene is TRBV2, the J gene TRBJ1-4; D might be TRBD1 (6 bases). In germline, CDR1 is SNHLY, CDR2 FYNNEI. Trimming cost V 7 bases and J 7 bases, with 16 bases left between them. CDR3 length equals 14 residues. CDR3 nucleotides: TGTGCCAGCAATCCCCAGGGGATGGGTGAAAAACTGTTTTTT. It yields the protein CASNPQGMGEKLFF.

The chain combines TRBV20-1 with TRBJ1-1; D not certain. The ends were cut back, 3 bases at V and 8 bases at J, with 10 bases in the middle. Germline V gene data show CDR1 as DFQATT and CDR2 as SNEGSKA (reference sequence). The CDR3 is made up of 11 amino acids. The CDR3 DNA is TGCAGTGCTAGTCAGGCGTCGGAAGCTTTCTTT. The encoded protein is CSASQASEAFF.

The chain uses TRBV7-9 and TRBJ1-1; weak D call: TRBD1 (6 bases). The CDR3 has 14 amino acids. Trimming pared 3 bases from V and 7 bases from J, leaving 15 bases between. Looked up from germline, CDR1 is SEHNR and CDR2 is FQNEAQ (reference sequence). Here the CDR3 reads CASSFQIGGVEAFF. The CDR3 nucleotides are TGTGCCAGCAGCTTCCAGATTGGGGGCGTTGAAGCTTTCTTT. The full variable domain, completed using reference TRBV7-9 and TRBJ1-1, is DTGVSQNPRHKITKRGQNVTFRCDPISEHNRLYWYRQTLGQGPEFLTYFQNEAQLEKSRLLSDRFSAERPKGSFSTLEIQRTEQGDSAMYLCASSFQIGGVEAFFGQGTRLTVV.

The V and J genes are TRBV4-1 and TRBJ1-2; 7 bases map to TRBD1. J lost 3 bases, V lost 3 bases, and 4 bases had no gene match. Per the germline V gene, CDR1 is MGHRA and CDR2 is YSYEKL. CDR3 size: 14 residues. CDR3 protein: CASSQSGQYYGYTF. The CDR3 nucleotides read TGCGCCAGCAGCCAGTCGGGACAGTACTATGGCTACACCTTC.

The rearrangement joins TRBV19 to TRBJ2-1, with D tentatively TRBD1 (5 bases). Looked up from germline, CDR1 is LNHDA and CDR2 is SQIVND (reference sequence). There are 16 residues in the CDR3. Trimming cost V 8 bases and J 8 bases, with 25 bases left between them. CDR3 region: CASPPHPDRVGDEQFF. The CDR3 region has the DNA TGTGCCAGTCCCCCCCATCCAGACAGAGTAGGCGATGAGCAGTTCTTC.

The V gene is TRBV2, the J gene TRBJ2-2, with 10 positions matching TRBD1. J gave up 6 bases and V 7 bases, and 11 bases lay outside the gene matches. CDR3 length: 16 amino acids. CDR1 SNHLY and CDR2 FYNNEI come from the germline V gene. CDR3 sequence (DNA): TGTGCCAGCACCCTAGCCCCTGGGACAGGGGCCGGGGAGCTGTTTTTT. This gives the protein CASTLAPGTGAGELFF.

The chain joins TRBV5-1 to TRBJ2-7; 7 bases agree with TRBD1. With 4 bases clipped from V and 3 bases from J, the junction kept 7 bases outside the gene matches. CDR3 length equals 14 residues. The germline CDR1 and CDR2 sequences are SGHRS and YFSETQ. Here the CDR3 reads CASSPGTAGYEQYF. Here the CDR3 DNA reads TGCGCCAGCAGCCCAGGGACAGCAGGCTACGAGCAGTACTTC.

The gene calls are TRBV6-6 and TRBJ1-2; D is undetermined. CDR3 length: 12 residues. The germline CDR1 and CDR2 sequences are MNHNY and SVGAGI (reference sequence). Trimming pared 0 bases from V and 8 bases from J, leaving 7 bases between. This CDR3 is CASSYSSVGYTF. The CDR3 DNA reads as TGTGCCAGCAGTTACTCGTCGGTGGGCTACACCTTC.